Below, 19 T cell receptor beta chains from the same sample are listed, as sequenced in a study of vaccination and CD4 T cells after COVID-19. Their antigens remain unidentified. Scientists ran DNA taken from cultured CD4+ T cells through the Oncomine TCR Beta short-read assay for sequencing. From the PCR reads, TCRdb called clonotypes with MiXCR, one entry per CDR3 protein. The sample has over 10,000 distinct CDR3 sequences; around 50% are singletons. Treatment indicated: approximately nine-day PBMC culture with coronavirus spike peptide pools or control peptides (ViraFEST assay). The source was cultured CD4+ T cells from blood, collected after SARS-CoV-2 vaccination. The receptor set was obtained from a human donor with COVID-19.

This clonotype has more than one count but fewer than ten. The chain couples TRBV6-1 to TRBJ2-3, with TRBD2 identical over 8 bases. The junction had 8 bases not matched to a gene; V was cut back by 8 bases and J by 7 bases. CDR3 length: 13 amino acids. Looked up from germline, CDR1 is MNHNS and CDR2 is SASEGT. CDR3 in amino acids: CASRGGSSHTQYF. CDR3 DNA: TGTGCCAGCCGGGGGGGATCTTCGCATACGCAGTATTTT.

The table lists this clonotype with a few counts. CDR3 DNA sequence: TGTGCCAGCAGTTACTCGATGGACAGATCGTATAATTCACCCCTCCACTTT. It translates to CASSYSMDRSYNSPLHF. The chain carries TRBV6-5 and TRBJ1-6; perhaps TRBD1 as D (6 bases). In germline, CDR1 is MNHEY, CDR2 SVGAGI. V gave up 0 bases and J gave up 4 bases, with 13 bases separating them. The CDR3 extends over 17 amino acids.

CDR3 DNA: TGCAGTGCTCAAGCCCCACTAGCGGGGGTGGAGCAGTTCTTC. Encoded protein: CSAQAPLAGVEQFF. This chain uses TRBV20-1 with TRBJ2-1; 11 nucleotides align to TRBD2. V trimming: 5 bases; J trimming: 10 bases; junction bases outside the gene matches: 10. Germline V gene data show CDR1 as DFQATT and CDR2 as SNEGSKA (reference sequence). CDR3 size: 14 residues.

This rearrangement joins TRBV27 to TRBJ2-1, with a weak D call TRBD1 (6 bases). The V end was cut by 2 bases, the J end by 9 bases, with 17 bases between. This CDR3 has 15 residues. CDR1 is MNHEY and CDR2 is SMNVEV in the germline V gene (reference sequence). CDR3 residues: CASSLGTNRVIEQFF. CDR3 DNA: TGTGCCAGCAGTTTAGGGACAAACAGGGTCATTGAGCAGTTCTTC.

The rearrangement links TRBV6-1 to TRBJ2-7; D is perhaps TRBD2 (5 bases). This CDR3 region has 12 residues. Germline CDR1 reads MNHNS; CDR2 reads SASEGT. V lost 7 bases, J lost 7 bases, and 14 bases lay in between. CDR3 protein: CASNTQRGEQYF. DNA of the CDR3: TGTGCCAGCAACACCCAACGGGGAGAGCAGTACTTC.

The rearrangement links TRBV7-2 to TRBJ2-3; 12 positions match TRBD2. J was trimmed by 2 bases and V by 3 bases; bases with no gene match: 9. CDR3 length: 18 residues. Germline lookup yields CDR1 SGHTA and CDR2 FQGNSA. CDR3 sequence: CASSFRRASGGATDTQYF. The CDR3 region has the DNA TGTGCCAGCAGCTTCCGTCGGGCTAGCGGGGGGGCCACAGATACGCAGTATTTT.

The chain employs TRBV5-4 and TRBJ2-7; 9 bases line up with TRBD2. CDR1 is SGHNT, CDR2 YYREEE, per germline (reference sequence). The CDR3 covers 16 residues. Germline trimming cut 5 bases from V and 7 bases from J; bases unmatched to any gene: 16. CDR3 in DNA: TGTGCCAGCAGGGCGGGAGGGGCGCAAACCGCCAATGAGCAGTACTTC. This translates into CASRAGGAQTANEQYF.

There are a few counts of this clonotype. This chain links TRBV21-1 with TRBJ1-2; the DNA was not compared with TRBD1, the D call given in the table. TRBV21-1 is marked as a pseudogene. The CDR3 consists of 17 residues. As DNA, the CDR3 is TGTGCCAGCAGCAGCCCTAGACAGGGAGAAGTAAACTATGGCTACACCTTC. Amino acids: CASSSPRQGEVNYGYTF.

For the CDR3, the DNA is TGTGCCAGCAGTTCCGGGACAACAGATAATTCACCCCTCCACTTT. This gives the protein CASSSGTTDNSPLHF. The chain recombines TRBV28 with TRBJ1-6; possible D gene TRBD1, 6 bases. V was cut by 4 bases and J by 5 bases, with 12 bases left in between. The length of the CDR3 is 15 residues. The germline gives CDR1 MDHEN, CDR2 SYDVKM.

This chain joins TRBV6-2 or TRBV6-3 and TRBJ1-2, with TRBD1 matching 7 bases. CDR1 and CDR2 from the germline V gene are MNHEY and SVGEGT. Trimming removed 6 bases from V and 3 bases from J; junction bases left unmatched: 7. CDR3 size: 14 residues. CDR3 sequence (DNA): TGTGCCAGCAGGCAGGGGGGGTCCGACTATGGCTACACCTTC. Translation: CASRQGGSDYGYTF.

This clonotype was seen once. This chain links TRBV6-2 or TRBV6-3 with TRBJ1-2; TRBD1 agrees at 9 bases. Germline V gene data show CDR1 as MNHEY and CDR2 as SVGEGT. The CDR3 extends over 14 amino acids. V lost 6 bases to trimming and J lost 4 bases; unmatched junction nucleotides: 6. The CDR3, as DNA: TGTGCCAGCAGGGGACAGGGAAGGACCTATGGCTACACCTTC. Protein product: CASRGQGRTYGYTF.

This sequence joins TRBV11-3 and TRBJ1-5, with D maybe TRBD1 (5 bases). Germline values: CDR1 SGHNT, CDR2 YENEEA. CDR3 length: 16 residues. Trimming shortened V by 1 base and J by 1 base, and 11 bases separated the two germline ends. The CDR3 region is CASSLVGWGSNQPQHF. The CDR3 nucleotides are TGTGCCAGCAGCTTAGTAGGGTGGGGGAGCAATCAGCCCCAGCATTTT.

The table lists this clonotype with a count of one. The V call is TRBV6-1, the J call TRBJ1-1; D is ambiguous. Looked up from germline, CDR1 is MNHNS and CDR2 is SASEGT. CDR3 size: 15 residues. The ends were cut back, 7 bases at V and 0 bases at J, with 15 bases in the middle. The CDR3 is CASILRGNVNTEAFF. DNA of the CDR3: TGTGCCAGCATCTTACGGGGAAATGTGAACACTGAAGCTTTCTTT.

A single count supports this clonotype. This chain joins TRBV2 and TRBJ2-3, with TRBD2 matching over 11 bases. After removal of 7 bases from V and 5 bases from J, the junction contained 5 bases not matched to a gene. The CDR3 contains 14 residues. The germline gives CDR1 SNHLY, CDR2 FYNNEI. CDR3 amino acids: CASIAGGPVDTQYF. In DNA form, the CDR3 reads TGTGCCAGCATAGCGGGGGGGCCTGTAGATACGCAGTATTTT.

This chain connects TRBV7-9 to TRBJ2-3; TRBD2 aligns across 8 bases. Germline-derived CDR1 and CDR2 are SEHNR and FQNEAQ (reference sequence). The trim removed 3 bases at V and 1 base at J, leaving 3 bases unmatched. The CDR3 covers 15 residues. The CDR3 DNA is TGTGCCAGCAGCTTGGAGCGGGGGCGCACAGATACGCAGTATTTT. This sequence encodes CASSLERGRTDTQYF.

This clonotype has a handful of counts. This chain connects TRBV7-9 to TRBJ2-7; D might be TRBD1 (6 bases). Germline V lookup: CDR1 SEHNR, CDR2 FQNEAQ (reference sequence). V lost 5 bases, J lost 4 bases, and 21 bases lay in between. The CDR3 runs to 16 residues. CDR3 residues: CASSPPFRTAVYEQYF. The CDR3 DNA reads as TGTGCCAGCAGCCCCCCCTTCAGGACAGCCGTTTACGAGCAGTACTTC. Full variable domain (remainder filled in from reference TRBV7-9 and TRBJ2-7): DTGVSQNPRHKITKRGQNVTFRCDPISEHNRLYWYRQTLGQGPEFLTYFQNEAQLEKSRLLSDRFSAERPKGSFSTLEIQRTEQGDSAMYLCASSPPFRTAVYEQYFGPGTRLTVT.

This chain links TRBV21-1 with TRBJ2-2. TRBV21-1 is classified as a pseudogene. The length of the CDR3 is 14 residues. The CDR3 nucleotides are TGTGCCAGCAGCAAAGGACGATCCACCGGGGAGCTGTTTTTT. Translated: CASSKGRSTGELFF.

The genes are TRBV20-1 and TRBJ2-2; 11 bases are a match to TRBD2. The V gene's germline CDR1 is DFQATT and CDR2 SNEGSKA (reference sequence). This CDR3 contains 14 residues. The V segment lost 5 bases and the J segment 1 base; nucleotides outside the gene matches: 0. The CDR3: CSALAGGNTGELFF. In DNA form, the CDR3 reads TGCAGTGCTCTAGCGGGGGGGAACACCGGGGAGCTGTTTTTT.

This sequence joins TRBV11-3 and TRBJ2-5, with TRBD2 matching 10 bases. The V gene end was trimmed by 1 base and the J gene end by 2 bases; junction bases not matched to a gene: 1. In germline, CDR1 is SGHNT, CDR2 YENEEA. The length of the CDR3 is 15 residues. The CDR3, as DNA: TGTGCCAGCAGCTTAGGGACTAGCGGACAAGAGACCCAGTACTTC. It specifies CASSLGTSGQETQYF.